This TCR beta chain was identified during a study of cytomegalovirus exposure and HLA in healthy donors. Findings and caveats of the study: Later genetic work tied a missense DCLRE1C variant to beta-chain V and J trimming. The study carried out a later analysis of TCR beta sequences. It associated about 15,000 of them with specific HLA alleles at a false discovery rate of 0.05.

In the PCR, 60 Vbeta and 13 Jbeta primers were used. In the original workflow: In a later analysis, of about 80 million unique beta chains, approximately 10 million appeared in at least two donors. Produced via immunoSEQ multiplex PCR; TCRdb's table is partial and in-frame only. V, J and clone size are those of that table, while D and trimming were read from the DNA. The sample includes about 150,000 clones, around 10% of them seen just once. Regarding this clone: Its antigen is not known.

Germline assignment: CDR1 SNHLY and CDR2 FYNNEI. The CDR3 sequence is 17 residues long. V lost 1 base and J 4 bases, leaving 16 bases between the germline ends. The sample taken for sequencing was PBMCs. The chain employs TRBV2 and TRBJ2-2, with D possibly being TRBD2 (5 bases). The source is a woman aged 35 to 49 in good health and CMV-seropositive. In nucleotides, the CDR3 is TGTGCCAGCAGTGAAGGTTTGGGCGGGCTAACCACCGGGGAGCTGTTTTTT. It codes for CASSEGLGGLTTGELFF.